These 5 T cell receptor beta chains originate from one sample sequenced in a study of early T cells in non-severe SARS-CoV-2 infection. TCRdb independently ran MiXCR on the 5' RACE reads; one entry per CDR3 protein. Among some 40,000 distinct CDR3 sequences listed, about 3.9% were seen once. The sequenced sample consisted of whole blood. Receptor source: an adult who was a healthcare worker with PCR-confirmed SARS-CoV-2 infection or an uninfected control (not recorded which).

This clonotype was counted at least ten times. The gene calls are TRBV7-9 and TRBJ1-2, with D unresolved. The CDR3 totals 12 residues. Germline-derived CDR1 and CDR2 are SEHNR and FQNEAQ (reference sequence). Here the CDR3 reads CAAQRVYYGYTF. The CDR3 nucleotides read TGTGCGGCGCAACGGGTTTATTATGGCTACACCTTC.

This clonotype occurred many times. At one end, the junction sequence differs from germline, possibly due to a read error. The chain is built from TRBV4-3 and TRBJ1-4; D gene uncertain. This CDR3 region has 18 residues. Germline V lookup: CDR1 LGHNA, CDR2 YSLEER. CDR3 residues: CANSQDSPTPTTNEKLFF. Written as DNA, the CDR3 is TGCGCCAACAGCCAAGACTCCCCTACACCTACAACTAATGAAAAACTGTTTTTT.

This sequence joins TRBV7-9 and TRBJ2-1; possibly TRBD1 for D (5 bases). The CDR3 extends over 12 amino acids. V dropped 1 base and J dropped 7 bases, with 5 bases sitting between them. Germline CDR1 reads SEHNR; CDR2 reads FQNEAQ (reference sequence). DNA of the CDR3: TGTGCCAGCAGCTTAGAGGGGAATGAGCAGTTCTTC. This codes for CASSLEGNEQFF. Drawing the rest from reference TRBV7-9 and TRBJ2-1, the complete variable domain is DTGVSQNPRHKITKRGQNVTFRCDPISEHNRLYWYRQTLGQGPEFLTYFQNEAQLEKSRLLSDRFSAERPKGSFSTLEIQRTEQGDSAMYLCASSLEGNEQFFGPGTRLTVL.

This clonotype was found many times. The V gene is TRBV20-1, the J gene TRBJ1-5; D perhaps matches TRBD1 (6 bases). This CDR3 spans 13 amino acids. V dropped 6 bases and J dropped 3 bases, with 12 bases sitting between them. The germline gives CDR1 DFQATT, CDR2 SNEGSKA (reference sequence). The chain's CDR3 is CSAMDRTNQPQHF. In DNA, the CDR3 is TGCAGTGCCATGGACAGAACCAATCAGCCCCAGCATTTT.

At least ten counts were recorded for this clonotype. Without the conserved terminal phenylalanine or tryptophan, this CDR3 likely stems from a read error. The genes are TRBV5-4 and TRBJ1-1; tentative D call: TRBD1 (6 bases). The V and J ends lost 6 bases and 5 bases respectively, with 20 bases between them. This CDR3 contains 15 residues. The germline V gene encodes CDR1 SGHNT and CDR2 YYREEE (reference sequence). The CDR3 here is CASKEWGREWTEAFL. The CDR3 bases are TGTGCCAGCAAAGAATGGGGGCGGGAATGGACTGAAGCTTTCCTT.